This is a list of T cell receptor beta chains from one sample in a study of T cells in Graves' hyperthyroidism and ophthalmopathy. TCRdb recomputed calls from the multiplex PCR reads with MiXCR, one row per CDR3 protein. The sample includes hundreds of thousands of distinct CDR3 sequences, under 25% of them seen just once. Specimen: blood. The receptors stem from a man between 25 and 39 years old with Graves' ophthalmopathy. The CDR3 runs from the conserved cysteine through the conserved F or W. D genes are given only for firm matches. Clone size is given for some rows only: seen once, a few or many times, or a class if the clone is expanded.

CDR3 | V | D | size | J
CASSDNGLVHEQFF | TRBV2 | TRBD2 | few | TRBJ2-1
CASSLSSAAAYEQYF | TRBV27 | . | many | TRBJ2-7
CASSSRMGDRSPYEQYF | TRBV11-2 | TRBD1 | . | TRBJ2-7
CASSSAGTYNEQFF | TRBV27 | . | few | TRBJ2-1
CASSGGISYEQYF | TRBV28 | . | few | TRBJ2-7
CSVEVGGRETQYF | TRBV29-1 | TRBD2 | . | TRBJ2-5
CASSFGTAQETQYF | TRBV11-1 | TRBD1 | . | TRBJ2-5
CASSLMEGAFATDTQYF | TRBV5-6 | . | few | TRBJ2-3
CASRSPLTGGHYGYTF | TRBV27 | TRBD1 | few | TRBJ1-2
CASSPRTSGENTQYF | TRBV12-3/TRBV12-4 | TRBD2 | few | TRBJ2-3
CASSFPSSSYEQYF | TRBV5-6 | . | . | TRBJ2-7
CASSLGRNWVNEQFF | TRBV11-2 | . | many | TRBJ2-1
CASSPPRTVLGGTQYF | TRBV18 | . | few | TRBJ2-3
CASSSWTSSYNEQFF | TRBV6-2/TRBV6-3 | TRBD2 | few | TRBJ2-1
CSAPGLAGEDGETQYF | TRBV20-1 | TRBD2 | . | TRBJ2-5
CASSRGGQTSGANVLTF | TRBV4-1 | . | . | TRBJ2-6
CASSLSGRQTQYF | TRBV7-9 | TRBD2 | . | TRBJ2-5
CASSQGGGRVSYEQYF | TRBV3-1 | TRBD2 | . | TRBJ2-7
CSASDLGEKNEQFF | TRBV20-1 | . | many | TRBJ2-1
CASAGQGGTDTQYF | TRBV5-1 | . | few | TRBJ2-3
CAIAPGTDNEKLFF | TRBV10-3 | TRBD1 | few | TRBJ1-4
CASSRVGRNEQFF | TRBV11-2 | . | once | TRBJ2-1
CASRTMGQDTQYF | TRBV12-3/TRBV12-4 | . | . | TRBJ2-3
CASSEARGTEYNEQFF | TRBV10-1 | . | . | TRBJ2-1
CASSPVAGTVVTGELFF | TRBV5-1 | TRBD2 | few | TRBJ2-2
CASSTRGGDYEQYF | TRBV7-9 | . | many | TRBJ2-7
CASSQSARGDTQYF | TRBV7-3 | . | . | TRBJ2-3
CSALLGQGDQPQHF | TRBV20-1 | TRBD1 | few | TRBJ1-5
CASSQGTGPNYGYTF | TRBV4-3 | . | . | TRBJ1-2
CASSSRLGSLSYEQYF | TRBV11-2 | . | many | TRBJ2-7
CAIRSSGNAYNEQFF | TRBV10-3 | . | . | TRBJ2-1
CASSPPPGLAGVETQYF | TRBV11-2 | TRBD2 | many | TRBJ2-5
CSVGGGNQPQHF | TRBV29-1 | . | few | TRBJ1-5
CASSAGRWTNEKLFF | TRBV5-5 | . | few | TRBJ1-4
CASSYPRDRAYYEQYF | TRBV6-5 | TRBD1 | . | TRBJ2-7
CASSNPGQSIYGYTF | TRBV19 | TRBD1 | . | TRBJ1-2
CATSGGDSNEQFF | TRBV24-1 | . | . | TRBJ2-1
CASSELGGLEQYF | TRBV10-2 | . | . | TRBJ2-7
CASSLQVPGETQYF | TRBV13 | . | few | TRBJ2-5
CAWSLGGLQPQHF | TRBV30 | TRBD1 | . | TRBJ1-5
CASRLDGTPKGNSPLHF | TRBV2 | . | few | TRBJ1-6
CASSLPTGPYGYTF | TRBV28 | . | many | TRBJ1-2
CASSIGSYGNTIYF | TRBV19 | . | . | TRBJ1-3
CASSDQGESLEQYF | TRBV2 | . | many | TRBJ2-7
CASRTGSNSNYGYTF | TRBV19 | . | . | TRBJ1-2
CASRETSGRFTGELFF | TRBV2 | TRBD2 | . | TRBJ2-2
CASSLDSRDTGELFF | TRBV5-1 | . | . | TRBJ2-2
CASRDGAQPQHF | TRBV6-1 | . | . | TRBJ1-5
CASSDQVTETQYF | TRBV9 | . | . | TRBJ2-5